One and the same sample provided the 27 T cell receptor beta chains below, sequenced in a study of blood T cell repertoires in COVID-19 (dated by TCRdb to 2020 to 2021). The library relied on the immunoSEQ multiplex PCR assay. TCRdb retrieved this table from immuneACCESS and kept in-frame rearrangements only. Not all clones are present; in checked studies, unresolved V genes account for under half, and no reason is known for the remainder. The sample has 250,000 or so clones on record, about four fifths of them singletons. The top ten clonotypes cover about 2% of the sample. Material: peripheral blood. Receptors originate from a man aged 30-40 years who had recovered from COVID-19.

The chain links TRBV28 to TRBJ1-3, with no clear D. Germline V gene sequence: CDR1 MDHEN, CDR2 SYDVKM. CDR3 length: 15 residues. V lost 1 base and J 0 bases, leaving 7 bases between the germline ends. CDR3 residues: CASSLSTYSGNTIYF. The CDR3 DNA reads TGTGCCAGCAGTTTATCGACTTACTCTGGAAACACCATATATTTT.

V and J are TRBV5-4 and TRBJ2-7; a weak D match, TRBD2 (6 bases). Germline V gene lookup returns CDR1 SGHNT and CDR2 YYREEE (reference sequence). This CDR3 spans 15 amino acids. V was trimmed by 0 bases and J by 7 bases, leaving 17 bases between them. This chain's CDR3 is CASSLAGSGLLEQYF. The CDR3 DNA sequence: TGTGCCAGCAGCTTGGCGGGTAGCGGACTCTTGGAGCAGTACTTC. Looking up the rest from reference TRBV5-4 and TRBJ2-7 gives the full variable domain: ETGVTQSPTHLIKTRGQQVTLRCSSQSGHNTVSWYQQALGQGPQFIFQYYREEENGRGNFPPRFSGLQFPNYSSELNVNALELDDSALYLCASSLAGSGLLEQYFGPGTRLTVT.

The V and J genes are TRBV4-1 and TRBJ2-3; D is unclear. The germline V and J ends were trimmed by 1 base and 6 bases, with 5 bases remaining between them. CDR3 length: 12 amino acids. Germline loops: CDR1 MGHRA, CDR2 YSYEKL. CDR3 in amino acids: CASSQGGDTQYF. The CDR3 region has the DNA TGCGCCAGCAGCCAAGGAGGTGATACGCAGTATTTT.

The V gene is TRBV6-5, the J gene TRBJ1-5, with a tentative D call TRBD1 (5 bases). The CDR3 is 14 amino acids. CDR1 and CDR2 from the germline V gene are MNHEY and SVGAGI. V lost 10 bases, J lost 0 bases, and 13 bases lay in between. The CDR3 DNA reads as TGTGCCACCACCGGGACTAATAGCAATCAGCCCCAGCATTTT. Its translation is CATTGTNSNQPQHF.

Only a few counts were recorded for this clone. The genes are TRBV20-1 and TRBJ1-2; D unclear. V was trimmed by 1 base and J by 4 bases, leaving 4 bases between them. Germline V gene sequence: CDR1 DFQATT, CDR2 SNEGSKA (reference sequence). This CDR3 contains 11 residues. The CDR3 sequence: CSARGVYGYTF. The CDR3 region has the DNA TGCAGTGCTAGAGGAGTCTATGGCTACACCTTC.

On this clone itself: An end of the junction differs from the germline gene, which may be a read error. V usage is TRBV11-3 and J usage is TRBJ2-5; a weak D match, TRBD2 (6 bases). This CDR3 comprises 13 residues. CDR1 SGHNT and CDR2 YENEEA come from the germline V gene. The CDR3 DNA follows: TGTGCCAGCAGCCCTCAACACCGGGAGATCCAGTACTTC. Its translation: CASSPQHREIQYF.

V and J are TRBV5-1 and TRBJ2-7, with 14 bases lining up with TRBD2. V was clipped by 4 bases and J by 5 bases; unmatched bases: 14. Looked up from germline, CDR1 is SGHRS and CDR2 is YFSETQ. This CDR3 contains 18 residues. CDR3 DNA sequence: TGCGCCAGCAGCCCATGGGGACTAGCGGGGGTTCCTGGGGACGAGCAGTACGTC. Protein sequence: CASSPWGLAGVPGDEQYV.

CDR3 coding DNA: TGTGCCAGCAGCCCCCGGGGCAGGGGCTCGGGTGAGCAGTTCTTC. Its translation: CASSPRGRGSGEQFF. The chain links TRBV13 to TRBJ2-1, with D possibly matching TRBD1 (6 bases). V shed 5 bases and J shed 9 bases, with 20 bases lying between them. CDR3 length: 15 residues. Germline V gene lookup returns CDR1 PRHDT and CDR2 FYEKMQ (reference sequence).

This sequence joins TRBV5-5 and TRBJ2-3; D is unresolved. Germline CDR1 reads SGHKS; CDR2 reads YYEKEE (reference sequence). V was shortened by 0 bases and J by 11 bases, with 7 bases between the two germline ends. CDR3 length equals 11 residues. This chain's CDR3 is CASSLETGQYF. DNA for the CDR3: TGTGCCAGCAGCTTGGAAACTGGGCAGTATTTT. Variable domain in full (rest from reference TRBV5-5 and TRBJ2-3): DAGVTQSPTHLIKTRGQQVTLRCSPISGHKSVSWYQQVLGQGPQFIFQYYEKEERGRGNFPDRFSARQFPNYSSELNVNALLLGDSALYLCASSLETGQYFGPGTRLTVL.

The chain recombines TRBV19 with TRBJ1-2; TRBD1 matches at 8 bases. V lost 9 bases, J lost 3 bases, and 9 bases stayed unmatched. The germline gives CDR1 LNHDA, CDR2 SQIVND (reference sequence). CDR3 length equals 14 residues. The CDR3 nucleotides read TGTGCCAGCACCACCCGGACAGGGTACTATGGCTACACCTTC. Protein: CASTTRTGYYGYTF.

This clone was counted only a few times. Other nucleotide sequences in the sample specify the same CDR3. The V gene is TRBV5-1, the J gene TRBJ2-3; 14 nucleotides match TRBD2. The CDR3 is 16 amino acids. The J segment lost 1 base and the V segment lost 4 bases, leaving 2 bases of the junction unmatched. Germline-derived CDR1 and CDR2 are SGHRS and YFSETQ. The CDR3: CASSPGLAGGTDTQYF. The CDR3 region has the DNA TGCGCCAGCAGCCCGGGACTAGCGGGGGGCACAGATACGCAGTATTTT.

The genes are TRBV9 and TRBJ2-3; no reliable D call. Between the trimmed V and J ends, which lost 2 bases and 5 bases, there was a span of 9 bases. Germline assignment: CDR1 SGDLS and CDR2 YYNGEE. This CDR3 is built from 13 residues. CDR3 nucleotide sequence: TGTGCCAGCAGCGTGGGCGTTGGAGATACGCAGTATTTT. It encodes CASSVGVGDTQYF.

This sequence joins TRBV11-3 and TRBJ2-2, with 7 bases matching TRBD1. The junction had 2 bases not matched to a gene; V was cut back by 5 bases and J by 5 bases. CDR1 and CDR2 from the germline V gene are SGHNT and YENEEA. The CDR3 has 13 amino acids. This CDR3 reads CASSPRGTGELFF. Here the CDR3 DNA reads TGTGCCAGCAGCCCCAGGGGGACCGGGGAGCTGTTTTTT. Variable domain in full (rest from reference TRBV11-3 and TRBJ2-2): EAGVVQSPRYKIIEKKQPVAFWCNPISGHNTLYWYLQNLGQGPELLIRYENEEAVDDSQLPKDRFSAERLKGVDSTLKIQPAELGDSAVYLCASSPRGTGELFFGEGSRLTVL.

The chain carries TRBV7-9 and TRBJ1-4; D not certain. Germline V gene data show CDR1 as SEHNR and CDR2 as FQNEAQ (reference sequence). The CDR3 is 15 amino acids. Trimming removed 2 bases from V and 0 bases from J, with 7 bases in between. The CDR3 DNA reads TGTGCCAGCAGCTTAAAAACAGCAACTAATGAAAAACTGTTTTTT. Translation gives CASSLKTATNEKLFF.

The CDR3 DNA reads as TGCAGCGTTGATGAGGGATTACGGAATGAGCAGTTCTTC. The encoded protein is CSVDEGLRNEQFF. This chain connects TRBV29-1 to TRBJ2-1; perhaps TRBD2 as D (5 bases). Germline V gene data show CDR1 as SQVTM and CDR2 as ANQGSEA. Trimming left V 3 bases short and J 7 bases short, with 13 bases between. This CDR3 region has 13 residues.

The chain carries TRBV19 and TRBJ1-2, with D maybe TRBD1 (6 bases). The CDR3 loop spans 15 amino acids. Germline CDR1 LNHDA, CDR2 SQIVND (reference sequence). Between the trimmed V and J ends, which lost 2 bases and 5 bases, there was a span of 15 bases. CDR3: CASSITAGGAYGYTF. In DNA form, the CDR3 reads TGTGCCAGTAGTATAACCGCTGGGGGGGCGTATGGCTACACCTTC.

The chain recombines TRBV19 with TRBJ2-2; D unclear. The CDR3 spans 14 residues. Germline-derived CDR1 and CDR2 are LNHDA and SQIVND (reference sequence). V was cut by 6 bases and J by 0 bases, with 8 bases left in between. The CDR3 sequence is CASSFDSNTGELFF. CDR3 DNA: TGTGCCAGTAGCTTTGACTCGAACACCGGGGAGCTGTTTTTT.

Ten or more counts support this clone. The chain recombines TRBV3-1 (or the pseudogene TRBV3-2) with TRBJ1-1, with D perhaps TRBD1 (5 bases). Germline V CDR1 and CDR2: LGHDT, YNNKEL (reference sequence). This CDR3 is 13 amino acids long. V lost 5 bases, J lost 5 bases, and 12 bases lay in between. The CDR3 nucleotides read TGTGCCAGCAGCTTTGACCAGGGAACTGAAGCTTTCTTT. It translates to CASSFDQGTEAFF.

The rearrangement joins TRBV2 to TRBJ2-1, with a tentative D call TRBD2 (5 bases). V was trimmed by 2 bases and J by 7 bases, leaving 6 bases between them. The CDR3 is 12 residues long. Germline V gene sequence: CDR1 SNHLY, CDR2 FYNNEI. CDR3 sequence: CASSEWENEQFF. CDR3 bases: TGTGCCAGCAGTGAATGGGAGAATGAGCAGTTCTTC.

J is TRBJ2-3 and V is TRBV2; TRBD2 agrees at 8 bases. Germline CDR1 is SNHLY and CDR2 is FYNNEI. With V trimmed by 8 bases and J by 10 bases, 5 bases remained unmatched. The CDR3 extends over 11 amino acids. In nucleotides, the CDR3 is TGTGCCAGCGGGCCCGGGGGGGCGCAGTATTTT. Amino acid sequence: CASGPGGAQYF. Full variable domain (rest looked up from reference TRBV2 and TRBJ2-3): EPEVTQTPSHQVTQMGQEVILRCVPISNHLYFYWYRQILGQKVEFLVSFYNNEISEKSEIFDDQFSVERPDGSNFTLKIRSTKLEDSAMYFCASGPGGAQYFGPGTRLTVL.

This chain joins TRBV28 and TRBJ2-3; possibly TRBD2 for D (5 bases). In germline, CDR1 is MDHEN, CDR2 SYDVKM. CDR3 length: 13 amino acids. Trimming stripped 2 bases from V and 7 bases from J, with 10 bases between. CDR3: CASSLGLAHTQYF. The CDR3 DNA follows: TGTGCCAGCAGTTTAGGCCTAGCCCATACGCAGTATTTT.

This sequence joins TRBV28 and TRBJ1-5, with TRBD1 matching over 7 bases. V gave up 10 bases and J gave up 6 bases; unmatched junction bases: 6. The CDR3 is 12 amino acids. Germline V gene sequence: CDR1 MDHEN, CDR2 SYDVKM. CDR3 coding DNA: TGTGCCACCTTACAGGGGACTCAGCCCCAGCATTTT. It codes for CATLQGTQPQHF.

The chain uses TRBV5-1 and TRBJ2-2; the D gene is possibly TRBD2 (5 bases). Germline CDR1 reads SGHRS; CDR2 reads YFSETQ. This CDR3 is 16 amino acids long. V was clipped by 3 bases and J by 0 bases, with 12 bases between them. The CDR3 nucleotides read TGCGCCAGCAGCTACCAGCGGAGCGCGAACACCGGGGAGCTGTTTTTT. Translated: CASSYQRSANTGELFF.

This chain joins TRBV19 and TRBJ2-5; TRBD2 agrees at 11 bases. The CDR3 length is 14 residues. The germline V gene has CDR1 LNHDA and CDR2 SQIVND (reference sequence). With 6 bases clipped from V and 2 bases from J, the junction kept 2 bases outside the gene matches. The CDR3 DNA is TGTGCCAGTAGCAGACTAGCGGGGCAAGAGACCCAGTACTTC. Translating gives CASSRLAGQETQYF.

V and J are TRBV28 and TRBJ2-7, with D perhaps matching TRBD1 (5 bases). The V end was cut by 6 bases, the J end by 0 bases, with 9 bases between. Germline lookup yields CDR1 MDHEN and CDR2 SYDVKM. The CDR3 is made up of 13 amino acids. The CDR3 reads CASRDSSSYEQYV. In DNA, the CDR3 is TGTGCCAGCAGAGACAGTAGCTCCTACGAGCAGTACGTC.

The V gene is TRBV5-8, the J gene TRBJ1-2; the D gene is possibly TRBD1 (6 bases). CDR3 length: 12 amino acids. CDR1 and CDR2 (germline): SGHTS, YDEGEE. V was cut by 9 bases and J by 8 bases, with 17 bases left in between. The CDR3 protein is CATDPRDTGYTF. The CDR3 coding sequence is TGTGCCACCGACCCCCGGGACACAGGCTACACCTTC. Combining the CDR3 with reference TRBV5-8 and TRBJ1-2 gives the whole variable domain EAGVTQSPTHLIKTRGQQATLRCSPISGHTSVYWYQQALGLGLQFLLWYDEGEERNRGNFPPRFSGRQFPNYSSELNVNALELEDSALYLCATDPRDTGYTFGSGTRLTVV.

The V gene is TRBV27, the J gene TRBJ2-7, with no clear D. Germline V gene data show CDR1 as MNHEY and CDR2 as SMNVEV (reference sequence). The germline V and J ends were trimmed by 6 bases and 0 bases, with 9 bases remaining between them. The CDR3 sequence is 13 residues long. CDR3 residues: CASRLPNSYEQYF. CDR3 nucleotides: TGTGCCAGCAGACTTCCAAACTCCTACGAGCAGTACTTC.